Here is one T cell receptor beta chain with its context. Clones were sequenced by immunoSEQ multiplex PCR, and TCRdb holds only the in-frame ones, with some missing. The table lists tens of thousands of clones, approximately 80% of them singletons, with less than 35% in the top ten. V lost 1 base to trimming and J lost 5 bases; unmatched junction nucleotides: 5. Germline V lookup: CDR1 SEHNR, CDR2 FQNEAQ (reference sequence). CDR3 length: 15 amino acids. This specimen belongs to a study of blood T cell repertoires in COVID-19. This sequence was found in a human donor in a cohort sampled during active COVID-19. The material sequenced was peripheral blood. This sequence joins TRBV7-9 and TRBJ2-5; 9 positions match TRBD2. CDR3: CASSLVAGGHETQYF. The CDR3 nucleotides are TGTGCCAGCAGCTTAGTTGCGGGGGGGCACGAGACCCAGTACTTC.